The 21 T cell receptor beta chains given below trace back to one sample, sequenced in a study of T cell repertoires in cytomegalovirus infection. TCRdb reprocessed the reads with MiXCR, giving one entry per CDR3 protein. The sample consists of some 220,000 distinct CDR3 sequences, 9% to 15% of them appearing once. The sequenced sample consisted of PBMCs. Receptor source: a human donor in good health (CMV status not recorded). Some clones in this sample may be carry-over from other donors' samples.

There are many counts of this clonotype. The rearrangement uses TRBV28 and TRBJ2-7; TRBD1 matches at 8 bases. The V segment lost 1 base and the J segment 5 bases; nucleotides outside the gene matches: 10. The germline V gene has CDR1 MDHEN and CDR2 SYDVKM. This CDR3 is built from 16 residues. The CDR3 DNA is TGTGCCAGCAGTTTATTGGGACAGGCGGGAAGGCACGAGCAGTACTTC. Its protein is CASSLLGQAGRHEQYF.

CDR3 DNA sequence: TGTGCCAGGACCCCACCCGAAGGCACTGAAGCTTTCTTT. Protein product: CARTPPEGTEAFF. The chain employs TRBV7-9 and TRBJ1-1, with D unresolved. V lost 9 bases and J 4 bases, leaving 15 bases between the germline ends. Per germline, CDR1 SEHNR and CDR2 FQNEAQ (reference sequence). This CDR3 comprises 13 residues.

This clonotype came up many times. The chain has TRBV7-2 and TRBJ2-2; D is perhaps TRBD2 (5 bases). V was shortened by 4 bases and J by 7 bases, with 16 bases between the two germline ends. The germline V gene has CDR1 SGHTA and CDR2 FQGNSA. This CDR3 has 15 residues. CDR3 sequence (DNA): TGTGCCAGCAGCTCCGAGTCGGGGTCGGGCGGGGAGCTGTTTTTT. Protein sequence: CASSSESGSGGELFF. The whole variable domain, filled in from reference TRBV7-2 and TRBJ2-2, reads GAGVSQSPSNKVTEKGKDVELRCDPISGHTALYWYRQSLGQGLEFLIYFQGNSAPDKSGLPSDRFSAERTGGSVSTLTIQRTQQEDSAVYLCASSSESGSGGELFFGEGSRLTVL.

This clonotype was counted ten times or more. CDR3 in amino acids: CASRDGKETQYF. The CDR3 DNA sequence: TGTGCCAGCCGGGACGGCAAAGAGACCCAGTACTTC. The chain joins TRBV25-1 to TRBJ2-5; D could derive from TRBD1 or TRBD2 (5 bases each). Germline V gene sequence: CDR1 MGHDK, CDR2 SYGVNS. There are 12 residues in the CDR3. V dropped 8 bases and J dropped 3 bases, with 10 bases sitting between them.

This clonotype was seen a few times. The chain couples TRBV11-3 to TRBJ1-4, with 8 positions matching TRBD1. CDR1 is SGHNT, CDR2 YENEEA, per germline. CDR3 length: 15 residues. V shed 2 bases, J shed 8 bases, and the junction held 7 bases outside the gene matches. CDR3 protein: CASSLTDRVSEKLFF. In DNA, the CDR3 is TGTGCCAGCAGCTTAACGGACAGGGTCAGCGAAAAACTGTTTTTT. Supplemented by reference TRBV11-3 and TRBJ1-4, the full variable domain reads EAGVVQSPRYKIIEKKQPVAFWCNPISGHNTLYWYLQNLGQGPELLIRYENEEAVDDSQLPKDRFSAERLKGVDSTLKIQPAELGDSAVYLCASSLTDRVSEKLFFGSGTQLSVL.

The CDR3 here is CASSLWGQGSTSGVHNEQFF. The CDR3 DNA follows: TGCGCCAGCAGCTTGTGGGGACAGGGAAGTACTAGCGGGGTCCACAATGAGCAGTTCTTC. The genes are TRBV5-1 and TRBJ2-1, with TRBD2 as a possible D gene (10 bases). Germline CDR1 is SGHRS and CDR2 is YFSETQ. V was cut by 1 base and J by 5 bases, with 28 bases left in between. This CDR3 has 20 residues.

This clonotype was observed a single time. One end of the junction is discordant with germline, which a read error may explain. The chain combines TRBV29-1 with TRBJ1-1; 9 bases line up with TRBD1. The CDR3 is 13 amino acids. Germline CDR1 is SQVTM and CDR2 is ANQGSEA. This CDR3 is CSAYRGRNTDAFF. The CDR3, as DNA: TGCAGCGCATACAGGGGGCGAAACACTGACGCTTTCTTT.

This clonotype has just a few counts. The chain employs TRBV19 and TRBJ2-7; possible D gene TRBD2, 5 bases. V lost 9 bases to trimming and J lost 3 bases, with 18 bases between them. This CDR3 comprises 14 residues. Per germline, CDR1 LNHDA and CDR2 SQIVND (reference sequence). The CDR3 sequence is CASQQTGSRYEQYF. The CDR3 coding sequence is TGTGCCAGCCAACAAACGGGGTCGCGCTACGAGCAGTACTTC. Full variable domain (missing parts from reference TRBV19 and TRBJ2-7): DGGITQSPKYLFRKEGQNVTLSCEQNLNHDAMYWYRQDPGQGLRLIYYSQIVNDFQKGDIAEGYSVSREKKESFPLTVTSAQKNPTAFYLCASQQTGSRYEQYFGPGTRLTVT.

This clonotype has more than one count but fewer than ten. This chain connects TRBV7-9 to TRBJ2-1, with 12 bases identical to TRBD2. The CDR3 sequence is 13 residues long. Germline V gene sequence: CDR1 SEHNR, CDR2 FQNEAQ (reference sequence). With 5 bases clipped from V and 15 bases from J, the junction kept 8 bases outside the gene matches. The CDR3 is CASSRTSGINPFF. The DNA of the CDR3 is TGTGCCAGCAGCCGGACTAGCGGGATTAATCCGTTCTTC.

This clonotype was detected many times. CDR3 amino acids: CASSLEVSGSNNIQYF. Written as DNA, the CDR3 is TGTGCCAGCAGCTTAGAAGTCAGCGGGAGTAATAACATTCAGTACTTC. This chain joins TRBV7-2 and TRBJ2-4, with 8 nucleotides matching TRBD2. Germline CDR1 SGHTA, CDR2 FQGNSA. Trimming took 1 base from V and 7 from J; bases not matched to a gene: 9. The CDR3 is 16 amino acids.

This clonotype was detected ten times or more. The V call is TRBV18, the J call TRBJ2-7; D gene ambiguous. V gave up 1 base and J gave up 9 bases, with 13 bases separating them. The germline V gene has CDR1 KGHSH and CDR2 LQKENI. The CDR3 extends over 13 amino acids. DNA for the CDR3: TGTGCCAGCTCACCACAAGCCCTGGAAGGGCAGTACTTC. It codes for CASSPQALEGQYF.

As DNA, the CDR3 is TGTGCCAGCAGCTACGACCCAGGCTATGGCTACACCTTC. It codes for CASSYDPGYGYTF. The chain employs TRBV5-6 and TRBJ1-2; D gene unclear. The germline gives CDR1 SGHDT, CDR2 YYEEEE. The CDR3 has 13 residues. The V end was cut by 3 bases, the J end by 4 bases, with 10 bases between.

This clonotype was recorded many times. The chain uses TRBV29-1 and TRBJ2-7; TRBD1 is a possible D gene (6 bases). CDR1 and CDR2 (germline): SQVTM, ANQGSEA. Trimming took 5 bases from V and 1 from J, leaving 12 bases between them. The length of the CDR3 is 13 residues. The CDR3 bases are TGCAGCGTTCGGCAGGGGATGTCCTACGAGCAGTACTTC. It translates to CSVRQGMSYEQYF.

This clonotype was observed many times. The chain has TRBV5-5 and TRBJ2-3, with 7 positions matching TRBD2. The CDR3 loop spans 15 amino acids. Unmatched junction bases numbered 5, after V lost 3 bases and J lost 1 base. Germline lookup yields CDR1 SGHKS and CDR2 YYEKEE (reference sequence). The CDR3 spells CASSSERGRTDTQYF. CDR3 DNA sequence: TGTGCCAGCAGCTCGGAGCGGGGTCGCACAGATACGCAGTATTTT.

This clonotype was seen many times. The rearrangement joins TRBV11-2 to TRBJ2-7; TRBD1 matches at 8 bases. This CDR3 comprises 15 residues. J gave up 0 bases and V 5 bases, and 6 bases lay outside the gene matches. CDR1 is SGHAT, CDR2 FQNNGV, per germline. CDR3 sequence (DNA): TGTGCCAGCAGCGCGTTACAGGGGGTCTCCTACGAGCAGTACTTC. It encodes CASSALQGVSYEQYF.

This clonotype was detected many times. The chain joins TRBV6-2 or TRBV6-3 to TRBJ1-1, with D uncertain. The length of the CDR3 is 13 residues. V lost 0 bases, J lost 8 bases, and 10 bases lay in between. Looked up from germline, CDR1 is MNHEY and CDR2 is SVGEGT. This chain's CDR3 is CASSYSALSEAFF. CDR3 nucleotides: TGTGCCAGCAGTTACTCGGCTTTATCCGAAGCTTTCTTT.

This clonotype was seen ten or more times. This chain connects TRBV5-1 to TRBJ2-7; D may match TRBD1 or TRBD2 (5 bases each). CDR3 length: 14 residues. Germline V CDR1 and CDR2: SGHRS, YFSETQ. Trimming removed 4 bases at V and 2 bases at J, with 13 bases between. The CDR3 is CASSRGRMTYEQYF. The DNA of the CDR3 is TGCGCCAGCAGCAGGGGACGGATGACCTACGAGCAGTACTTC.

This clonotype was counted at least ten times. The chain links TRBV12-3 or TRBV12-4 to TRBJ1-4, with a tentative D call TRBD1 (5 bases). The CDR3 extends over 15 amino acids. Deletions cut 5 bases from V and 0 bases from J, with 10 bases between. For the CDR3, the DNA is TGTGCCAGCAGTCGACAGTCTGCAACTAATGAAAAACTGTTTTTT. Translation: CASSRQSATNEKLFF.

This clonotype was detected ten times or more. The chain joins TRBV7-2 to TRBJ2-5; 7 bases map to TRBD2. CDR3 length equals 16 residues. The V gene end was trimmed by 0 bases and the J gene end by 2 bases; junction bases not matched to a gene: 6. Looked up from germline, CDR1 is SGHTA and CDR2 is FQGNSA. The CDR3 sequence is CASSLAVASGQETQYF. The CDR3 DNA reads TGTGCCAGCAGCTTAGCGGTGGCTAGCGGACAAGAGACCCAGTACTTC. The full variable domain, completed using reference TRBV7-2 and TRBJ2-5, is GAGVSQSPSNKVTEKGKDVELRCDPISGHTALYWYRQSLGQGLEFLIYFQGNSAPDKSGLPSDRFSAERTGGSVSTLTIQRTQQEDSAVYLCASSLAVASGQETQYFGPGTRLLVL.

This sequence joins TRBV29-1 and TRBJ2-1, with D perhaps TRBD1 (6 bases). Germline V gives CDR1 SQVTM, CDR2 ANQGSEA. This CDR3 is built from 15 residues. V gave up 5 bases and J gave up 8 bases, with 22 bases separating them. The CDR3 loop reads CSVLSHRVALDEQFF. The CDR3 DNA reads as TGCAGCGTTCTATCGCACAGGGTAGCCTTGGATGAGCAGTTCTTC.

This clonotype was counted many times. The rearrangement joins TRBV7-3 to TRBJ1-1; 7 bases align to TRBD1. Trimming at V came to 0 bases and at J to 8 bases, leaving 6 bases not matched to a gene. CDR3 length equals 14 residues. Germline V gives CDR1 SGHTA, CDR2 FQGTGA. Written as DNA, the CDR3 is TGTGCCAGCAGCTTAACGGGAGGGGGCTCGGAAGCTTTCTTT. Encoded protein: CASSLTGGGSEAFF.